This T cell receptor (beta chain) derives from a study of T cell changes during pregnancy in multiple sclerosis (dated by TCRdb to between 2018 and 2021). At the level of the whole study: In women with multiple sclerosis, the researchers looked at how the T cell repertoire shifted as pregnancy progressed.

Library construction relied on the immunoSEQ multiplex PCR assay. The table comes from immuneACCESS by way of TCRdb, which keeps in-frame sequences with V and J called. Part of the clones is missing from these tables; in studies checked, under half for an unresolved V gene and the rest for unknown reasons. The sample includes 45,000 to 55,000 clones, with about 90% observed a single time. The biggest ten clones account for less than 0.2% of the sample. As to this clone: The target of this receptor is not known. One base away there is no much larger clone; base qualities are not given.

The CDR1 and CDR2 encoded by the germline V gene are MDHEN and SYDVKM. V drops 8 bases and J drops 0 bases, leaving 8 bases in between. Counted from cysteine to phenylalanine, this CDR3 has 13 amino acids. Just the 39-base CDR3 DNA is kept, in frame starting at base 1. The source material was CD4+ T cells from peripheral blood mononuclear cells, sampled after pregnancy. The V gene is TRBV28 and the J gene is TRBJ2-4; the D gene cannot be named for sure. The clonotype originates from a female donor in good health, enrolled as a control in a pregnancy study. The CDR3 region reads CASFYRAKNIQYF. The DNA is as follows: TGTGCCAGCTTCTACAGAGCCAAAAACATTCAGTACTTC.